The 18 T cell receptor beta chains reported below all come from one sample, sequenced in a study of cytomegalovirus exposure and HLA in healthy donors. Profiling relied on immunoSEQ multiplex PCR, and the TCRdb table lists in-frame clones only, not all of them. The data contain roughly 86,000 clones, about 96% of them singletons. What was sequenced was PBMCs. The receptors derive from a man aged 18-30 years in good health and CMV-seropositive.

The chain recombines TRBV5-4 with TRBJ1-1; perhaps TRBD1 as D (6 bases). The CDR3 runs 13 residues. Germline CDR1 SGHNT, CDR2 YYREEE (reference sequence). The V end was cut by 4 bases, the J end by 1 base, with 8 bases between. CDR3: CASSQDRNTEAFF. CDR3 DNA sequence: TGTGCCAGCAGCCAGGACAGGAACACTGAAGCTTTCTTT.

DNA for the CDR3: TGTGCCAGCAGTTTACTTCAGGGGGCGGCGGGTGAAGCTTTCTTT. Translating it yields CASSLLQGAAGEAFF. This sequence joins TRBV28 and TRBJ1-1; 8 bases map to TRBD1. V shed 2 bases and J 7 bases; nucleotides not matched to a gene: 9. The V gene's germline CDR1 is MDHEN and CDR2 SYDVKM. CDR3 length equals 15 residues.

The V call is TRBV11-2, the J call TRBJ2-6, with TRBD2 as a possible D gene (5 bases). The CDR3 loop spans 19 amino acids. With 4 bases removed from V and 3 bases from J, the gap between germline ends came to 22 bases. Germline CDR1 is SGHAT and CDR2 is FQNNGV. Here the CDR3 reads CASSSLTKTKTIGANVLTF. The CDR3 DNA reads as TGTGCCAGCAGCTCGTTGACAAAGACTAAAACGATTGGGGCCAACGTCCTGACTTTC. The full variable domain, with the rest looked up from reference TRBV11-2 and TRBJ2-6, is EAGVAQSPRYKIIEKRQSVAFWCNPISGHATLYWYQQILGQGPKLLIQFQNNGVVDDSQLPKDRFSAERLKGVDSTLKIQPAKLEDSAVYLCASSSLTKTKTIGANVLTFGAGSRLTVL.

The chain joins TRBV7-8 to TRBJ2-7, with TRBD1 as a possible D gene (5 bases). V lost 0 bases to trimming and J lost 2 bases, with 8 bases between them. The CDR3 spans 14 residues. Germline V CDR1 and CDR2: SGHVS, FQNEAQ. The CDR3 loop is CASSLAAGPYEQYF. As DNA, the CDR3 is TGTGCCAGCAGCTTAGCGGCAGGGCCCTACGAGCAGTACTTC. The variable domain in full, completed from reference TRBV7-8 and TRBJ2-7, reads GAGVSQSPRYKVAKRGQDVALRCDPISGHVSLFWYQQALGQGPEFLTYFQNEAQLDKSGLPSDRFFAERPEGSVSTLKIQRTQQEDSAVYLCASSLAAGPYEQYFGPGTRLTVT.

The CDR3 region is CASSLAGTANTEAFF. Here the CDR3 DNA reads TGTGCCAGCAGCTTGGCCGGGACAGCTAACACTGAAGCTTTCTTT. The chain couples TRBV11-2 to TRBJ1-1, with 7 positions matching TRBD1. Germline V CDR1 and CDR2: SGHAT, FQNNGV. This CDR3 is built from 15 residues. After removal of 3 bases from V and 2 bases from J, the junction contained 6 bases not matched to a gene.

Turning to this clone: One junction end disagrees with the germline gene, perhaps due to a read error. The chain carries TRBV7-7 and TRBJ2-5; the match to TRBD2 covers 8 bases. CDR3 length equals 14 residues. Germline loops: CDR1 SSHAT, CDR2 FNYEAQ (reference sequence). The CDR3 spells CASSLGAGVETQYF. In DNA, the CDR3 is TGTGCTAGCAGCTTGGGAGCGGGAGTGGAGACCCAGTACTTC.

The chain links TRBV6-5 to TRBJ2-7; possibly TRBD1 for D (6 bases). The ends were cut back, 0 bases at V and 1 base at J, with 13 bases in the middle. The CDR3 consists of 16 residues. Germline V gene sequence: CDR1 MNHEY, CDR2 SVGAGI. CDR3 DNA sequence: TGTGCCAGCAGTTACTCCAGTGGGACACCGTCCTACGAGCAGTACTTC. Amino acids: CASSYSSGTPSYEQYF.

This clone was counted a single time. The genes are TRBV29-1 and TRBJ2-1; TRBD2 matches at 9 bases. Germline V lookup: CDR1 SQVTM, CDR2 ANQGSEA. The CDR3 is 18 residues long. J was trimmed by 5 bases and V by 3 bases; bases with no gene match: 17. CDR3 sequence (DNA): TGCAGCGTTGATGGCTGGGGCGGGAGGGGGGGATTGGACAATGAGCAGTTCTTC. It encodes CSVDGWGGRGGLDNEQFF.

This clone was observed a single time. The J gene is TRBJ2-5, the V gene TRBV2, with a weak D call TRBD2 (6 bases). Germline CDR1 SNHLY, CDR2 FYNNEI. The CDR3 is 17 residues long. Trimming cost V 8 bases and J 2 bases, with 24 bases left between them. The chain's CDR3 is CASYFLGTLKFQETQYF. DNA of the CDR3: TGTGCCAGCTACTTCCTCGGGACTTTGAAATTTCAAGAGACCCAGTACTTC.

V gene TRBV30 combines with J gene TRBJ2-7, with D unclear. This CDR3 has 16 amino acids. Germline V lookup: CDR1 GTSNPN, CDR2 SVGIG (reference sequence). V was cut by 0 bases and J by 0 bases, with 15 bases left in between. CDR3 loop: CAWSVPRGFSSYEQYF. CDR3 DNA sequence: TGTGCCTGGAGTGTACCTCGCGGCTTCAGCTCCTACGAGCAGTACTTC.

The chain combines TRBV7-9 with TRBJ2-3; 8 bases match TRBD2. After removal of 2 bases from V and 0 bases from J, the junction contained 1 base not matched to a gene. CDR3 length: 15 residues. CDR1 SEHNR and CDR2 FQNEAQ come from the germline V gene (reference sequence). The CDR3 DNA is TGTGCCAGCAGCTTATTAGCGGGAAGCACAGATACGCAGTATTTT. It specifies CASSLLAGSTDTQYF.

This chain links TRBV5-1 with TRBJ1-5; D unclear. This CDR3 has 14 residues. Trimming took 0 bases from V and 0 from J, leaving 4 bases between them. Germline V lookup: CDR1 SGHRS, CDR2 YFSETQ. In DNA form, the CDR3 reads TGCGCCAGCAGCTTGGACGGTAGCAATCAGCCCCAGCATTTT. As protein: CASSLDGSNQPQHF.

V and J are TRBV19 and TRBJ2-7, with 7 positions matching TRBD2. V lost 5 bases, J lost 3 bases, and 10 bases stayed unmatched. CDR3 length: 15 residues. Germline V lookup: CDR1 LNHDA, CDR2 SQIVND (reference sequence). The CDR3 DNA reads TGTGCCAGTAGTCGGGACGTTCCGGGGGGCTACGAGCAGTACTTC. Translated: CASSRDVPGGYEQYF.

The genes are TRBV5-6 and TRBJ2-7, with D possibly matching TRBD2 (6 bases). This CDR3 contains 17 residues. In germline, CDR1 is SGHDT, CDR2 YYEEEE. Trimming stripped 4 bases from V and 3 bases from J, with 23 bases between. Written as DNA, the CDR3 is TGTGCCAGCAGCACCGAAGGCTGGGGACTCAGTATCTACGAGCAGTACTTC. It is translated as CASSTEGWGLSIYEQYF.

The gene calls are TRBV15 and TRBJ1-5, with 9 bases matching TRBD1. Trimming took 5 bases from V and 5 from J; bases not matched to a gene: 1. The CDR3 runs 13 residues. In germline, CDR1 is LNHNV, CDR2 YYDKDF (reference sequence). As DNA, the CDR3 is TGTGCCACCAGCCGACAGGGGGATCAGCCCCAGCATTTT. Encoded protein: CATSRQGDQPQHF.

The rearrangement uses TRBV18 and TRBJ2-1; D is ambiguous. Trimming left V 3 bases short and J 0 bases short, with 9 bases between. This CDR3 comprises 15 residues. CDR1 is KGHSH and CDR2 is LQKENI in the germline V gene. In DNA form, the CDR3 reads TGTGCCAGCTCACCCGACACAAGCTCCTACAATGAGCAGTTCTTC. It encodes CASSPDTSSYNEQFF.

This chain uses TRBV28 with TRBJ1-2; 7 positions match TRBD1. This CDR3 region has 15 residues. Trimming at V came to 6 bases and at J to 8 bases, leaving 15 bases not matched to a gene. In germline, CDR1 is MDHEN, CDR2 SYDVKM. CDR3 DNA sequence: TGTGCCAGCAGCCGAGGGGGGACAGCGTTTGAGGGCTACACCTTC. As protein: CASSRGGTAFEGYTF.

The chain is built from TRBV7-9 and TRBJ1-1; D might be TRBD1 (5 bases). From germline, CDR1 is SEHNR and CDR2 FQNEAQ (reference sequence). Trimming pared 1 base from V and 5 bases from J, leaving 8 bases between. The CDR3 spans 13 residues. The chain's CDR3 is CASSLGGGTEAFF. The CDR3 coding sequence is TGTGCCAGCAGCTTAGGTGGGGGGACTGAAGCTTTCTTT.